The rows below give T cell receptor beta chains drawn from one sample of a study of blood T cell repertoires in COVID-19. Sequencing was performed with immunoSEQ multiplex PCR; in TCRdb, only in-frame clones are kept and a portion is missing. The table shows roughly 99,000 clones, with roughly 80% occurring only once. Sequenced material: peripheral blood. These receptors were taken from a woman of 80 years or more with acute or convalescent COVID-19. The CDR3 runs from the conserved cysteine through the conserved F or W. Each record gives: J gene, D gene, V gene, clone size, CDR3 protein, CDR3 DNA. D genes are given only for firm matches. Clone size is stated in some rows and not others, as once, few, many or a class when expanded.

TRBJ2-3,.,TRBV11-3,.,CASSHREKVETQYF,TGTGCCAGCAGCCACCGGGAGAAAGTAGAGACGCAGTATTTT
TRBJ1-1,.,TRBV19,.,CASMGGRLLNTEAFF,TGTGCCAGTATGGGGGGGCGCTTACTGAACACTGAAGCTTTCTTT
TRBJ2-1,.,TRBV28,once,CASSLPDSNEQFF,TGTGCCAGCAGTTTACCCGACAGTAATGAGCAGTTCTTC
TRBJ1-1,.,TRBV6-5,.,CASSPLVGLAFF,TGTGCCAGCAGTCCGTTGGTCGGTTTGGCTTTCTTT
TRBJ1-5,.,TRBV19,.,CASSWFSGNQPQHF,TGTGCCAGTAGTTGGTTTAGCGGCAATCAGCCCCAGCATTTT
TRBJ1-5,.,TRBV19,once,CASSINRRLHF,TGTGCCAGTAGTATCAACCGGAGATTGCATTTT
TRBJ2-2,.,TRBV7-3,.,CASSPDNANTGELFF,TGTGCCAGCAGCCCCGACAACGCGAACACCGGGGAGCTGTTTTTT
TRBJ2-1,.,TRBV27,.,CASSLSNSRNEQFF,TGTGCCAGCAGTTTATCGAATTCCCGGAATGAGCAGTTCTTC
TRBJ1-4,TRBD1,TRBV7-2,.,CASSLALQGRGEKLFF,TGTGCCAGCAGCTTAGCTTTACAGGGGAGAGGTGAAAAACTGTTTTTT
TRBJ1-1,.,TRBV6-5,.,CASSYGGGRNTEAFF,TGTGCCAGCAGTTACGGAGGAGGGAGAAACACTGAAGCTTTCTTT
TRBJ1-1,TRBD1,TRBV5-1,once,CASSLETGAVSAFF,TGCGCCAGCAGCTTGGAAACAGGGGCCGTCTCAGCTTTCTTT
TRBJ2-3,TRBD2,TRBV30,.,CASTGGRDTDTQYF,TGTGCCTCTACGGGGGGGCGTGACACAGATACGCAGTATTTT
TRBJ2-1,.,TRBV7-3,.,CASSFRGPHNEQFF,TGTGCCAGCAGCTTTAGAGGGCCCCACAATGAGCAGTTCTTC
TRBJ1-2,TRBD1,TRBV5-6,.,CASSWTGGVGGYTF,TGTGCCAGCAGCTGGACAGGGGGCGTGGGTGGCTACACCTTC
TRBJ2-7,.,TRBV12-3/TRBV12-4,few,CASSPGYYEQYF,TGTGCCAGCAGCCCAGGGTACTACGAGCAGTACTTC
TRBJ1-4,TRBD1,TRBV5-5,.,CASSRTGATNEKLFF,TGTGCCAGCAGCCGGACAGGAGCAACTAATGAAAAACTGTTTTTT
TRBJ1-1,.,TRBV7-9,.,CASSLEQLTEAFF,TGTGCCAGCAGCTTAGAACAGCTGACTGAAGCTTTCTTT
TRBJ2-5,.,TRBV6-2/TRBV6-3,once,CASSYQPLEETQYF,TGTGCCAGCAGTTACCAACCCCTGGAGGAGACCCAGTACTTC
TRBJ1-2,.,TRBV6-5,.,CASSYSAGRYGYTF,TGTGCCAGCAGTTACTCGGCAGGGCGGTATGGCTACACCTTC
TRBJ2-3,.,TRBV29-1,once,CSVDSGAGSDTQYF,TGCAGCGTTGATTCAGGGGCCGGTTCAGATACGCAGTATTTT
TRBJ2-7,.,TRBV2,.,CASSEEGTGFYEQYF,TGTGCCAGCAGTGAAGAGGGAACAGGTTTCTACGAGCAGTACTTC
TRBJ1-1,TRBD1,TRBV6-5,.,CASSWTGRAEAFF,TGTGCCAGCAGTTGGACAGGGAGGGCCGAAGCTTTCTTT
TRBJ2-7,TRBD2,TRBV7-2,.,CASSLVGTSGGGTYEQYF,TGTGCCAGCAGCTTAGTAGGGACTAGCGGGGGGGGGACCTACGAGCAGTACTTC
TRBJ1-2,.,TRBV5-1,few,CASSLVGREGYTF,TGCGCCAGCAGCTTGGTGGGCAGGGAAGGCTACACCTTC
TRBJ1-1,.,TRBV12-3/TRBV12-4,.,CASSRHTEAFF,TGTGCCAGCAGCCGTCACACTGAAGCTTTCTTT
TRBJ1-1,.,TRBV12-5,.,CASGQTVLGETFF,TGTGCTAGTGGCCAAACGGTTCTAGGGGAAACTTTCTTT
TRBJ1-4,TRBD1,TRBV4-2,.,CASSQRGGTGEEKLFF,TGTGCCAGCAGCCAGCGCGGGGGGACAGGGGAAGAAAAACTGTTTTTT
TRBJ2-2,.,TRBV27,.,CASSSIRSNTGELFF,TGTGCCAGCAGTTCAATCAGGTCGAACACCGGGGAGCTGTTTTTT
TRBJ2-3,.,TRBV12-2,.,CASRSRLAGGTDTQYF,TGTGCAAGTCGCTCGAGACTAGCGGGGGGGACAGATACGCAGTATTTT
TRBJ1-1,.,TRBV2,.,CASSAYLNTEAFF,TGTGCCAGCAGCGCCTATTTAAACACTGAAGCTTTCTTT
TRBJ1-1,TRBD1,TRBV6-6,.,CASSPGQSFAFF,TGTGCCAGCAGCCCGGGACAGTCGTTTGCTTTCTTT
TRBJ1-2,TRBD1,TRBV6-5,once,CASSKGQGFGGYTF,TGTGCCAGCAGTAAGGGACAGGGATTCGGTGGCTACACCTTC
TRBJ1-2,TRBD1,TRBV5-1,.,CASSFGQGVVDGYTF,TGCGCCAGCAGCTTTGGACAGGGTGTAGTAGATGGCTACACCTTC
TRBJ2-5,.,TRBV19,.,CASTQGETQYF,TGTGCCAGTACCCAGGGGGAGACCCAGTACTTC
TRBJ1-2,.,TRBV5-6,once,CASSFRQVAGYTF,TGTGCCAGCAGCTTCCGACAGGTGGCAGGCTACACCTTC
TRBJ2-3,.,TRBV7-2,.,CASKGGRSTDTQYF,TGTGCCAGCAAAGGGGGTAGGAGCACAGATACGCAGTATTTT
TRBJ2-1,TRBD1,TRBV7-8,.,CASSLNGQGAYNEQFF,TGTGCCAGCAGCTTAAATGGACAGGGTGCATACAATGAGCAGTTCTTC
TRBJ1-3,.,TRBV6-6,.,CASSTPPGSLYF,TGTGCCAGCAGTACCCCTCCGGGGAGTCTCTATTTT
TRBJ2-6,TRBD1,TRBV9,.,CASSAQGITGANVLTF,TGTGCCAGCAGCGCACAGGGGATTACTGGGGCCAACGTCCTGACTTTC
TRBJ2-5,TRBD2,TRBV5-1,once,CASSLGTSGLQTQYF,TGCGCCAGCAGCTTGGGAACTAGCGGGCTGCAGACCCAGTACTTC
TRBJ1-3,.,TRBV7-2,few,CASSLGGGGPLSGNTIYF,TGTGCCAGCAGCTTAGGCGGGGGAGGACCCCTCTCTGGAAACACCATATATTTT
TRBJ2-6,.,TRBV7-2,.,CASSLGQVGYSGANVLTF,TGTGCCAGCAGCTTAGGGCAGGTTGGGTACTCTGGGGCCAACGTCCTGACTTTC
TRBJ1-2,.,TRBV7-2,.,CASSLAQGISYGYTF,TGTGCCAGCAGCTTAGCACAGGGCATTTCCTATGGCTACACCTTC
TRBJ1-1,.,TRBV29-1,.,CSVGGHGEAFF,TGCAGCGTCGGGGGGCACGGTGAAGCTTTCTTT
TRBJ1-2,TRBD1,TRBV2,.,CASSEAATRQGGYTF,TGTGCCAGCAGTGAAGCCGCGACACGACAGGGAGGCTACACCTTC
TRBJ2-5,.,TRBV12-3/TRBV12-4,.,CASSSGETQYF,TGTGCCAGCAGTTCCGGAGAGACCCAGTACTTC
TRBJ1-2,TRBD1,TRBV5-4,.,CASRSGTGVNYGYTF,TGTGCCAGCAGGTCCGGGACAGGGGTTAACTATGGCTACACCTTC
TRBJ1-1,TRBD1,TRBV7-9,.,CASSFGTGGMTEAFF,TGTGCCAGCAGCTTCGGGACAGGGGGCATGACTGAAGCTTTCTTT
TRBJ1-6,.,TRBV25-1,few,CASSEGGDYYNSPLHF,TGTGCCAGCAGTGAGGGGGGGGATTACTATAATTCACCCCTCCACTTT
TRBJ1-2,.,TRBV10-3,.,CAISESTRGKGYTF,TGTGCCATCAGTGAGTCGACCAGGGGAAAGGGCTACACCTTC
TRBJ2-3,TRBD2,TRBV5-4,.,CASSGTSRTDTQYF,TGTGCCAGCAGTGGGACTAGCAGAACAGATACGCAGTATTTT
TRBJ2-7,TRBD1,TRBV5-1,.,CASSLEPRSGTGIVHEQYF,TGCGCCAGCAGCTTGGAACCACGATCCGGGACAGGGATAGTTCACGAGCAGTACTTC
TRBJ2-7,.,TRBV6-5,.,CASSYRGSYEQYF,TGTGCCAGCAGTTACCGGGGCTCCTACGAGCAGTACTTC
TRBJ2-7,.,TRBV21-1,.,CASCELTGGLYEQYF,TGTGCCAGCTGCGAGTTGACGGGGGGCCTCTACGAGCAGTACTTC
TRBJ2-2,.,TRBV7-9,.,CASSLESLNTGELFF,TGTGCCAGCAGCTTGGAGAGTTTGAACACCGGGGAGCTGTTTTTT